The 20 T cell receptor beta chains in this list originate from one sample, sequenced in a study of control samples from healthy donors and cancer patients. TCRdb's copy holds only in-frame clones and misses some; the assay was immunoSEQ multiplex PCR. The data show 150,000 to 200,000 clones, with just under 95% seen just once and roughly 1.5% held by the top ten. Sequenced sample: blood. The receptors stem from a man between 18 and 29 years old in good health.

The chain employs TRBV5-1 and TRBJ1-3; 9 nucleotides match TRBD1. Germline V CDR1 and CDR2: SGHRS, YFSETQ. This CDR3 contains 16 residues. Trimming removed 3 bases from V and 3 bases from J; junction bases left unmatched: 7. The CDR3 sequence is CASSSSGTGYGNTIYF. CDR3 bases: TGCGCCAGCAGCTCATCCGGGACAGGGTATGGAAACACCATATATTTT. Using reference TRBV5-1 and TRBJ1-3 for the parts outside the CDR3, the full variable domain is KAGVTQTPRYLIKTRGQQVTLSCSPISGHRSVSWYQQTPGQGLQFLFEYFSETQRNKGNFPGRFSGRQFSNSRSEMNVSTLELGDSALYLCASSSSGTGYGNTIYFGEGSWLTVV.

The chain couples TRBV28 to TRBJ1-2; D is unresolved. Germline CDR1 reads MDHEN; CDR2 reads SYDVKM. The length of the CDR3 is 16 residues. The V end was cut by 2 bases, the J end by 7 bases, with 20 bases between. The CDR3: CASSLIGVEGEAGYTF. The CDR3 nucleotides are TGTGCCAGCAGTTTAATTGGGGTCGAGGGTGAGGCTGGCTACACCTTC.

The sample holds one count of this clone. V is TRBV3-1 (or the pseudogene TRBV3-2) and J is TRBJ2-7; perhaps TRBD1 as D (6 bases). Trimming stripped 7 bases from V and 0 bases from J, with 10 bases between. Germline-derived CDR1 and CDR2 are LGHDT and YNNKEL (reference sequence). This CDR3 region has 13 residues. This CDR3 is CASNRASSYEQYF. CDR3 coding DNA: TGTGCCAGCAACAGGGCCAGCTCCTACGAGCAGTACTTC.

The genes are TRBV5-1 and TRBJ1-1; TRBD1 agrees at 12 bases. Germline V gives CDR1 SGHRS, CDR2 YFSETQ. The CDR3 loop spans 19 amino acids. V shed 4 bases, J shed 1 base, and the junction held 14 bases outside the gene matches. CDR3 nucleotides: TGCGCCAGCAGCCCCTATTTACCCGGGACAGGGGGCCGGAACACTGAAGCTTTCTTT. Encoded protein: CASSPYLPGTGGRNTEAFF. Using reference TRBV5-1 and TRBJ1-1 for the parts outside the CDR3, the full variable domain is KAGVTQTPRYLIKTRGQQVTLSCSPISGHRSVSWYQQTPGQGLQFLFEYFSETQRNKGNFPGRFSGRQFSNSRSEMNVSTLELGDSALYLCASSPYLPGTGGRNTEAFFGQGTRLTVV.

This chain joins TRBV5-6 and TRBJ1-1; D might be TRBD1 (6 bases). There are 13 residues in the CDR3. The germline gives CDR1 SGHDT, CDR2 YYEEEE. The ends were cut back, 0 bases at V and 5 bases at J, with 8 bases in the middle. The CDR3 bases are TGTGCCAGCAGCTTGGGGGGGACAACTGAAGCTTTCTTT. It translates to CASSLGGTTEAFF.

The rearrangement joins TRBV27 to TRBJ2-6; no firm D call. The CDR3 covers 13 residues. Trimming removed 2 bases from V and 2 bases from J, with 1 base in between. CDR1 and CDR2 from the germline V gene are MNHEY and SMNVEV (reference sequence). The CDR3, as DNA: TGTGCCAGCAGTTTAACTGGGGCCAACGTCCTGACTTTC. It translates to CASSLTGANVLTF.

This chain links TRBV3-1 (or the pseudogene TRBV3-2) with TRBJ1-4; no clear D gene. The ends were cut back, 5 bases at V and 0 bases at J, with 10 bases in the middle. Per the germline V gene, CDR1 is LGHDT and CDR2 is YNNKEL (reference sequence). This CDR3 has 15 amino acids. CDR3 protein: CASSVLAATNEKLFF. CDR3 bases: TGTGCCAGCAGCGTTTTGGCGGCAACTAATGAAAAACTGTTTTTT.

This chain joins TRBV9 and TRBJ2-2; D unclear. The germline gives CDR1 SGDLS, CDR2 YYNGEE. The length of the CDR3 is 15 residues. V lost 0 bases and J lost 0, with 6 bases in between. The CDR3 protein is CASSVEVTNTGELFF. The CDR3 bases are TGTGCCAGCAGCGTAGAGGTAACGAACACCGGGGAGCTGTTTTTT.

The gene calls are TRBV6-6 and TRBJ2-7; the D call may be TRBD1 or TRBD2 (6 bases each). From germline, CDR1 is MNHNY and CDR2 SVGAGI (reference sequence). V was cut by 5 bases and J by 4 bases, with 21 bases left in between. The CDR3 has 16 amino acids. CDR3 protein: CASSPINRDSTYEQYF. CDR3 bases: TGTGCCAGCAGTCCGATTAACAGGGACTCAACATACGAGCAGTACTTC.

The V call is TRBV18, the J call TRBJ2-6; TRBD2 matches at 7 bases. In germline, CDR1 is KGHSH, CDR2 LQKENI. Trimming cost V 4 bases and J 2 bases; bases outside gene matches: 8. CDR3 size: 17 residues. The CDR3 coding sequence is TGTGCCAGCTCACTGAGTTCGGGGGGTGCTGGGGCCAACGTCCTGACTTTC. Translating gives CASSLSSGGAGANVLTF.

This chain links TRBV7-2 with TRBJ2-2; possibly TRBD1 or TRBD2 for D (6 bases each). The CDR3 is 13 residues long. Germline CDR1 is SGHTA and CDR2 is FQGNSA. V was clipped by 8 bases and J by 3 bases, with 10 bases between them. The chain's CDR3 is CASGGLYTGELFF. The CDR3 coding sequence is TGTGCCAGCGGGGGGCTGTACACCGGGGAGCTGTTTTTT.

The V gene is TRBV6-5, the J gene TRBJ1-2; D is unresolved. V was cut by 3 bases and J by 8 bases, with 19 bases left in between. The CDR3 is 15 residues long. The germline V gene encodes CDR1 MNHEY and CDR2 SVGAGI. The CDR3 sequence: CASSYDPGQIGGYTF. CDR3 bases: TGTGCCAGCAGTTATGACCCGGGCCAAATCGGGGGCTACACCTTC.

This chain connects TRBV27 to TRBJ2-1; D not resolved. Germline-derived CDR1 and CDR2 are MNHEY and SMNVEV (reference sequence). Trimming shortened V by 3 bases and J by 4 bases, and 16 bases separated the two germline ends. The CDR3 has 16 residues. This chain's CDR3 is CASSFYKLLGYNEQFF. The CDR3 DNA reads TGTGCCAGCAGTTTCTACAAGCTGCTCGGGTACAATGAGCAGTTCTTC.

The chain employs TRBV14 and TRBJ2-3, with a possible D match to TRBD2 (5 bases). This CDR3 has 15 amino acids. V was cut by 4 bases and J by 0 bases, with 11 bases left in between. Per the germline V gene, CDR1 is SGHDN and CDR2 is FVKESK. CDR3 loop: CASSLKDWSTDTQYF. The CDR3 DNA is TGTGCCAGCAGCCTCAAGGACTGGAGCACAGATACGCAGTATTTT. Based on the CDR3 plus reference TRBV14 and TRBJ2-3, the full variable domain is EAGVTQFPSHSVIEKGQTVTLRCDPISGHDNLYWYRRVMGKEIKFLLHFVKESKQDESGMPNNRFLAERTGGTYSTLKVQPAELEDSGVYFCASSLKDWSTDTQYFGPGTRLTVL.

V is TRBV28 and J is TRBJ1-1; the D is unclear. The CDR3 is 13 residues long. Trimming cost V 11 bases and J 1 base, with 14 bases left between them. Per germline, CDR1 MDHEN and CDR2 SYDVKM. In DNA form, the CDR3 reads TGTGCCGAGTCCCCCCGCGAGAACACTGAAGCTTTCTTT. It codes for CAESPRENTEAFF.

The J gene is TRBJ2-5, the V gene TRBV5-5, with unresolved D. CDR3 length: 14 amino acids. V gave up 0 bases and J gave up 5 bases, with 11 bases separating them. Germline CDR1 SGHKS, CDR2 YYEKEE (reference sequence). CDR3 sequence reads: CASSLARSAETQYF. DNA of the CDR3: TGTGCCAGCAGCTTGGCCAGGTCGGCGGAGACCCAGTACTTC.

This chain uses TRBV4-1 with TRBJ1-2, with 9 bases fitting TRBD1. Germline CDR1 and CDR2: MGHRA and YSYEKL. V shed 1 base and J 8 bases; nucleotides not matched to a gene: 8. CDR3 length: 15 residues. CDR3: CASSQAGTGTWGYTF. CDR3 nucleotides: TGCGCCAGCAGCCAAGCTGGGACAGGGACTTGGGGCTACACCTTC.

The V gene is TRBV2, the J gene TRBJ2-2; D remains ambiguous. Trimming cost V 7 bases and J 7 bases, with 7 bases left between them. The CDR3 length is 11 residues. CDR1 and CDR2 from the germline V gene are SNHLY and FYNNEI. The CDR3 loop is CASNQDGELFF. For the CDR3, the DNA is TGTGCCAGCAATCAGGACGGGGAGCTGTTTTTT. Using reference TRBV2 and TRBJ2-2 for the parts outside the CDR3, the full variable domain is EPEVTQTPSHQVTQMGQEVILRCVPISNHLYFYWYRQILGQKVEFLVSFYNNEISEKSEIFDDQFSVERPDGSNFTLKIRSTKLEDSAMYFCASNQDGELFFGEGSRLTVL.

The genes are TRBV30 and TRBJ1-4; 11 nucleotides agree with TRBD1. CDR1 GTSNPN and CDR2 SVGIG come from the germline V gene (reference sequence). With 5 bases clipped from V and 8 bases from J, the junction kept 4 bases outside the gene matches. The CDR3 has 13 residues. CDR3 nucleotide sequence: TGTGCCTGGGGACAGGGGGCTCGGGAAAAACTGTTTTTT. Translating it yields CAWGQGAREKLFF.

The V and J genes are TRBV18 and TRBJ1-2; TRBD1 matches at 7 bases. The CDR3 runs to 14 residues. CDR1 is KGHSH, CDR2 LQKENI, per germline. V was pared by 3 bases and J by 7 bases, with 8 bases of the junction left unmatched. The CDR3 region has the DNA TGTGCCAGCTCACCTACAGGGGAGCATACTGGCTACACCTTC. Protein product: CASSPTGEHTGYTF. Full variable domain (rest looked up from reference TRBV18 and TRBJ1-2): NAGVMQNPRHLVRRRGQEARLRCSPMKGHSHVYWYRQLPEEGLKFMVYLQKENIIDESGMPKERFSAEFPKEGPSILRIQQVVRGDSAAYFCASSPTGEHTGYTFGSGTRLTVV.